This paragraph reports one T cell receptor (beta chain). Its antigen is unknown. It has no much larger one-base neighbor in the sample; base qualities were not kept. These data belong to a study of blood T cell repertoires in COVID-19 (dated by TCRdb to about 2020). About the full investigation: The collaborator samples originated in the United States, Italy and Spain and spanned the acute and convalescent phases of COVID-19. The repertoires were released in a freely available public database intended as a resource for research on the immune response to SARS-CoV-2. Deeply sampled blood TCRbeta repertoires from subjects exposed to, actively infected with, or recovered from COVID-19 were included in the dataset. HLA class I and class II types, where available, came from metadata supplied by the sample provider rather than from assay-based typing. The sample metadata nearly always contained a de-identified subject ID, COVID-19 status, age in years and sex. The samples were drawn from two sources: the first 160 participants of the ongoing ImmuneRACE study, and 950 to 1,500 subjects contributed by 6 global collaborators. The prospective study material was composed of cDNA or gDNA derived from T cells, B-cell-depleted T cells, or PBMCs.

TCRbeta CDR3 regions were amplified from genomic DNA using the immunoSEQ Assay, a bias-controlled multiplex PCR. The study's processing was this. Within the assay, amplification of reference gene primers was used to estimate how many nucleated cells each sample contained. To quantify the absolute abundance of each unique TCRbeta CDR3 rearrangement, sequence reads were collapsed and filtered. For each sample, productive Simpson clonality was calculated as the square root of Simpson's diversity index across productive rearrangements. TCRdb provides this immuneACCESS table in a form limited to in-frame rearrangements. Some clones are lacking; in checked studies, under half of them reflect an unresolved V gene, and why the rest are absent is not known. V and J calls and clone size come straight from that table; D and trimming were deduced from the DNA. The sample table shows more than 55,000 clones, and around 84% are seen once. The ten largest clones take up around 9.7% of the sample.

What the work shows at the level of the full study, not this receptor alone: Clinical and demographic metadata were provided uncurated, with the amount varying by source and participant.

Taken from cysteine to phenylalanine, the CDR3 has 15 residues. The CDR3 DNA has 45 bases and is translated from base 1. According to the germline V gene, CDR1 reads MNHEY and CDR2 reads SVGAGI. Deletion took 2 bases off V and 4 bases off J, with a span of 15 bases between the germline ends. Whole blood was collected in K2EDTA tubes by collaborating institutions according to the institutions' own protocols. Collaborator samples were shipped for TCRbeta analysis as frozen whole blood, isolated PBMCs, or DNA extracted from either sample type. The sample comprised peripheral blood. This chain joins TRBV6-5 to TRBJ2-7; no D gene call is confident. The receptor comes from a woman older than 75 with acute or convalescent COVID-19. The CDR3 protein sequence reads: CASSYNGDRRYEQYF. The nucleotide sequence is TGTGCCAGCAGTTACAATGGAGATAGGCGTTACGAGCAGTACTTC.